A selection of T cell receptor beta chains follows, all from one sample in a study of OX40 agonist ivuxolimab in advanced cancers. Produced via immunoSEQ multiplex PCR; TCRdb's table is partial and in-frame only. Of 35,000 or so clones detected, 84% appear once; the ten largest clones hold around 18%. This material consisted of CD4+ or CD8+ T cells sorted from blood, taken in a trial of the OX40 agonist ivuxolimab. Every receptor here comes from an adult with an advanced solid tumor such as melanoma, head and neck, liver or kidney cancer. CDR3s leave out the opening cysteine and the closing phenylalanine or tryptophan. The order of the fields is clone size, D gene, V gene, J gene, CDR3 protein. A D gene is named only where the DNA matches it firmly. Size tells how often a clone was seen (once, few, many) or the class of an expanded clone, and some rows leave it out.

clone size: NA; D gene: NA; V gene: TRBV27; J gene: TRBJ2-1; CDR3 protein: ASSFGTGFYEQF
clone size: NA; D gene: TRBD2; V gene: TRBV7-6; J gene: TRBJ2-2; CDR3 protein: ASSFPSGEGGELF
clone size: NA; D gene: NA; V gene: TRBV11-3; J gene: TRBJ1-3; CDR3 protein: ASEGDSPGNTIY
clone size: NA; D gene: NA; V gene: TRBV2; J gene: TRBJ1-1; CDR3 protein: ASSEGLNTEAF
clone size: once; D gene: NA; V gene: TRBV19; J gene: TRBJ1-5; CDR3 protein: ASSISTGLRRPQH
clone size: NA; D gene: NA; V gene: TRBV7-8; J gene: TRBJ2-7; CDR3 protein: ASSLTREQY
clone size: NA; D gene: NA; V gene: TRBV18; J gene: TRBJ2-3; CDR3 protein: ASSPDGSSDTQY
clone size: NA; D gene: NA; V gene: TRBV4-2; J gene: TRBJ2-3; CDR3 protein: ASSPSEGTTDTQY
clone size: few; D gene: NA; V gene: TRBV7-2; J gene: TRBJ2-3; CDR3 protein: ASSLGAQY
clone size: NA; D gene: NA; V gene: TRBV7-9; J gene: TRBJ1-6; CDR3 protein: ASSFSSPLH
clone size: NA; D gene: NA; V gene: TRBV12-5; J gene: TRBJ2-1; CDR3 protein: ASGFPGRTYNEQF
clone size: NA; D gene: NA; V gene: TRBV7-6; J gene: TRBJ2-5; CDR3 protein: ASSSRYETQY
clone size: NA; D gene: NA; V gene: TRBV6-1; J gene: TRBJ1-4; CDR3 protein: ASSYVGKLF
clone size: NA; D gene: NA; V gene: TRBV7-6; J gene: TRBJ2-2; CDR3 protein: ASSLARSGPSGELF
clone size: NA; D gene: TRBD2; V gene: TRBV19; J gene: TRBJ2-3; CDR3 protein: ASTWGGTDTTDTQY
clone size: NA; D gene: NA; V gene: TRBV27; J gene: TRBJ2-7; CDR3 protein: ASSWGGESYEQY
clone size: NA; D gene: NA; V gene: TRBV9; J gene: TRBJ2-3; CDR3 protein: ASSLTLASTDTQY
clone size: NA; D gene: NA; V gene: TRBV27; J gene: TRBJ2-7; CDR3 protein: ASSSPQGPSSDEQY
clone size: NA; D gene: TRBD1; V gene: TRBV4-1; J gene: TRBJ2-7; CDR3 protein: ASSHGGRTGGYEQY
clone size: NA; D gene: TRBD1; V gene: TRBV27; J gene: TRBJ1-2; CDR3 protein: ASSLLGGSHGYT
clone size: NA; D gene: NA; V gene: TRBV4-1; J gene: TRBJ2-1; CDR3 protein: ASSPLGLGSPFEQF
clone size: few; D gene: TRBD1; V gene: TRBV5-1; J gene: TRBJ1-4; CDR3 protein: ASSPYRDSDEKLF
clone size: NA; D gene: NA; V gene: TRBV11-2; J gene: TRBJ2-7; CDR3 protein: ASSFARGAYEQY
clone size: once; D gene: TRBD2; V gene: TRBV13; J gene: TRBJ2-3; CDR3 protein: ASSLLAGGLLGTDTQY
clone size: NA; D gene: NA; V gene: TRBV19; J gene: TRBJ2-1; CDR3 protein: ASSIRGGNEQF
clone size: NA; D gene: NA; V gene: TRBV27; J gene: TRBJ2-1; CDR3 protein: VTRSYNEQF
clone size: NA; D gene: NA; V gene: TRBV6-5; J gene: TRBJ2-7; CDR3 protein: ASSYAGYYEQY
clone size: NA; D gene: NA; V gene: TRBV11-2; J gene: TRBJ2-7; CDR3 protein: ASSLELAPGEQY
clone size: few; D gene: NA; V gene: TRBV28; J gene: TRBJ1-2; CDR3 protein: ASSPGRRGET
clone size: NA; D gene: NA; V gene: TRBV5-6; J gene: TRBJ1-5; CDR3 protein: ASSLLRTGNQPQH
clone size: NA; D gene: TRBD1; V gene: TRBV9; J gene: TRBJ2-5; CDR3 protein: ASSPWTGFGDQY
clone size: NA; D gene: NA; V gene: TRBV27; J gene: TRBJ2-5; CDR3 protein: ASSPSVRGETQY
clone size: NA; D gene: NA; V gene: TRBV4-1; J gene: TRBJ1-1; CDR3 protein: ASSQPGGGLGAEAF
clone size: NA; D gene: NA; V gene: TRBV11-3; J gene: TRBJ2-6; CDR3 protein: ASSRGDGPRSGANVLT
clone size: NA; D gene: TRBD1; V gene: TRBV14; J gene: TRBJ2-1; CDR3 protein: ASSLDRGNEQF
clone size: NA; D gene: NA; V gene: TRBV29-1; J gene: TRBJ2-7; CDR3 protein: SVDNPGHPYEQY
clone size: few; D gene: TRBD1; V gene: TRBV6-1; J gene: TRBJ2-7; CDR3 protein: ASSEGQGPSYEQY
clone size: NA; D gene: NA; V gene: TRBV11-2; J gene: TRBJ1-6; CDR3 protein: ASSLEYTLNPPLH
clone size: NA; D gene: TRBD2; V gene: TRBV19; J gene: TRBJ2-3; CDR3 protein: ASSILAGGLDTDTQY
clone size: NA; D gene: NA; V gene: TRBV5-4; J gene: TRBJ2-3; CDR3 protein: ASSFTDTQY
clone size: NA; D gene: NA; V gene: TRBV28; J gene: TRBJ1-2; CDR3 protein: ASNNSGGVGGYT
clone size: NA; D gene: NA; V gene: TRBV12-5; J gene: TRBJ1-3; CDR3 protein: ASGLKGSAGNTIY
clone size: NA; D gene: NA; V gene: TRBV7-9; J gene: TRBJ2-1; CDR3 protein: ASSSHYNEQF
clone size: NA; D gene: NA; V gene: TRBV7-6; J gene: TRBJ2-5; CDR3 protein: ASSPGWTQY
clone size: NA; D gene: NA; V gene: TRBV19; J gene: TRBJ1-1; CDR3 protein: ATSLGINTEAF
clone size: few; D gene: TRBD1; V gene: TRBV11-3; J gene: TRBJ1-1; CDR3 protein: ASSPLGTGSTEAF
clone size: NA; D gene: NA; V gene: TRBV2; J gene: TRBJ2-7; CDR3 protein: ASERRGLGDYEQY
clone size: medium-sized; D gene: TRBD1; V gene: TRBV2; J gene: TRBJ1-2; CDR3 protein: ASSEPDRGGGYT
clone size: NA; D gene: NA; V gene: TRBV5-1; J gene: TRBJ2-1; CDR3 protein: ASSMTNTMNEQF
clone size: NA; D gene: TRBD1; V gene: TRBV28; J gene: TRBJ2-3; CDR3 protein: ASTLPWGQTPDTQY
clone size: NA; D gene: TRBD1; V gene: TRBV9; J gene: TRBJ1-3; CDR3 protein: ASSAGTGLGNTIY
clone size: once; D gene: TRBD2; V gene: TRBV27; J gene: TRBJ2-7; CDR3 protein: ASSPVGGSHEQY
clone size: NA; D gene: NA; V gene: TRBV10-3; J gene: TRBJ1-2; CDR3 protein: AISESGAAWGYT
clone size: NA; D gene: NA; V gene: TRBV7-8; J gene: TRBJ2-1; CDR3 protein: ASSLAGQPYNEQF
clone size: NA; D gene: NA; V gene: TRBV21-1; J gene: TRBJ1-5; CDR3 protein: ASSKEQARTDQPQH